Included here is one T cell receptor (beta chain) sequence, with context. The sample is drawn from a study of blood T cell repertoires in COVID-19. The CDR3 consists of 14 residues. Germline CDR1 reads LGHNA; CDR2 reads YNFKEQ. V gave up 1 base and J gave up 4 bases, with 10 bases separating them. The protocol was immunoSEQ multiplex PCR, while the TCRdb copy is restricted to in-frame clones and leaves out a portion. The data show 200,000 to 250,000 clones, 80% to 90% seen once. Input material: peripheral blood. The chain couples TRBV4-2 to TRBJ2-5, with D possibly being TRBD1 (5 bases). This receptor was taken from a man between 25 and 39 years old with COVID-19, enrolled during active disease. CDR3 bases: TGTGCCAGCAGCCAAGGCCAGGGCGGAGAGACCCAGTACTTC. Encoded protein: CASSQGQGGETQYF.